This T cell receptor beta chain was documented in a study of blood T cell repertoires in COVID-19. CDR1 SGHTA and CDR2 FQGTGA come from the germline V gene. This CDR3 has 14 residues. The trim removed 5 bases at V and 5 bases at J, leaving 6 bases unmatched. This clone turned up a few times. Data came from immunoSEQ multiplex PCR; TCRdb stores just in-frame clones and leaves some out. In the table there are approximately 93,000 clones, around two thirds of which are singletons. The TCR sequence derives from a man aged 65 to 79 with COVID-19, enrolled during active disease. Sequencing input: peripheral blood. The V gene is TRBV7-3, the J gene TRBJ1-1; 9 nucleotides line up with TRBD1. In nucleotides, the CDR3 is TGTGCCAGCAGCCCTACAGGGGGCAGGACTGAAGCTTTCTTT. Translation: CASSPTGGRTEAFF.